The 14 T cell receptor beta chains in this list originate from one sample, sequenced in a study of cytomegalovirus exposure and HLA in healthy donors. The PCR made use of 60 Vbeta and 13 Jbeta primers. Sequencing was performed with immunoSEQ multiplex PCR; in TCRdb, only in-frame clones are kept and a portion is missing. The top ten hold roughly 1.4% of the sample, which has around 130,000 clones, approximately 72% seen once. The source material was PBMCs. The receptors come from a man aged 18 to 35 in good health and CMV-seronegative.

This clone came up once. The chain's CDR3 is CASSREGSGLDGYTF. The DNA for the CDR3 is TGTGCCAGCAGCCGGGAGGGGTCGGGGTTAGATGGCTACACCTTC. This chain connects TRBV4-2 to TRBJ1-2; possibly TRBD1 for D (5 bases). Germline V gene sequence: CDR1 LGHNA, CDR2 YNFKEQ. The germline V and J ends were trimmed by 4 bases and 6 bases, with 18 bases remaining between them. The CDR3 is 15 residues long.

This clone has more than one count but fewer than ten. The V call is TRBV6-1, the J call TRBJ2-2; 9 bases agree with TRBD2. The CDR3 length is 15 residues. The junction had 3 bases not matched to a gene; V was cut back by 3 bases and J by 4 bases. The germline CDR1 and CDR2 sequences are MNHNS and SASEGT. Here the CDR3 DNA reads TGTGCCAGCAGTGAGATTAGCGGGGGCACCGGGGAGCTGTTTTTT. It translates to CASSEISGGTGELFF.

This clone turned up a few times. This CDR3 reads CASSLLTGFEQYF. CDR3 DNA sequence: TGTGCCAGCAGCTTACTTACAGGGTTCGAGCAGTACTTC. The chain joins TRBV7-9 to TRBJ2-7; TRBD1 might be the D (6 bases). The V gene lost 2 bases and the J gene lost 6 bases, with 11 bases spanning the gap. CDR3 size: 13 residues. Germline CDR1 and CDR2: SEHNR and FQNEAQ (reference sequence).

V gene TRBV18 combines with J gene TRBJ2-4; 12 bases line up with TRBD1. The J segment lost 7 bases and the V segment lost 1 base, leaving 8 bases of the junction unmatched. The CDR3 loop spans 17 amino acids. Germline CDR1 and CDR2: KGHSH and LQKENI. CDR3: CASSPQGTGGAGNIQYF. The CDR3 DNA sequence: TGTGCCAGCTCACCACAAGGGACAGGGGGCGCAGGTAACATTCAGTACTTC.

This chain uses TRBV5-4 with TRBJ2-7; 8 nucleotides align to TRBD2. Trimming took 7 bases from V and 1 from J; bases not matched to a gene: 4. Germline V gives CDR1 SGHNT, CDR2 YYREEE (reference sequence). This CDR3 region has 13 residues. The CDR3, as DNA: TGTGCCAGCCGAGTAGCGGGGTCCTACGAGCAGTACTTC. Encoded protein: CASRVAGSYEQYF.

As for this clone: At one end, the junction sequence differs from germline, possibly due to a read error. The rearrangement uses TRBV29-1 and TRBJ1-2; D not certain. The germline V gene encodes CDR1 SQVTM and CDR2 ANQGSEA. This CDR3 has 9 residues. The DNA for the CDR3 is TGCAGCGCTGACCCCCGAGCTGGCTTC. This gives the protein CSADPRAGF.

The sample holds one count of this clone. V is TRBV5-1 and J is TRBJ2-5, with D possibly TRBD1 on 5 matching bases. The DNA end lines up better with TRBJ2-7; the J call may be wrong. Germline CDR1 SGHRS, CDR2 YFSETQ. The CDR3 is 11 residues long. CDR3 nucleotides: TGCGCCAGCAGTCAGGGATACGAGCAGTACTTC. This sequence encodes CASSQGYEQYF.

This rearrangement joins TRBV19 to TRBJ1-1; no reliable D call. Germline loops: CDR1 LNHDA, CDR2 SQIVND (reference sequence). With 0 bases removed from V and 11 bases from J, the gap between germline ends came to 19 bases. The length of the CDR3 is 15 residues. The CDR3 loop reads CASSIDPQTFGGAFF. DNA of the CDR3: TGTGCCAGTAGTATAGACCCACAGACCTTTGGCGGGGCTTTCTTT. The full variable domain, rest sourced from reference TRBV19 and TRBJ1-1, is DGGITQSPKYLFRKEGQNVTLSCEQNLNHDAMYWYRQDPGQGLRLIYYSQIVNDFQKGDIAEGYSVSREKKESFPLTVTSAQKNPTAFYLCASSIDPQTFGGAFFGQGTRLTVV.

The chain couples TRBV7-9 to TRBJ1-2; possibly TRBD1 for D (5 bases). Germline V gives CDR1 SEHNR, CDR2 FQNEAQ (reference sequence). Trimming pared 1 base from V and 8 bases from J, leaving 11 bases between. This CDR3 comprises 13 residues. The DNA of the CDR3 is TGTGCCAGCAGCTTAGTTAGGGGTTTCGGCTACACCTTC. It yields the protein CASSLVRGFGYTF.

The chain couples TRBV9 to TRBJ2-7; 10 nucleotides agree with TRBD1. CDR3 length: 14 residues. Germline V CDR1 and CDR2: SGDLS, YYNGEE. V lost 7 bases and J lost 7; bases outside the gene matches: 11. The CDR3 region is CASHSGTGAREQYF. The CDR3, as DNA: TGTGCCAGCCACTCCGGGACAGGGGCGCGGGAGCAGTACTTC.

This rearrangement joins TRBV7-8 to TRBJ2-1; 11 positions match TRBD2. This CDR3 is 17 amino acids long. The junction had 15 bases not matched to a gene; V was cut back by 5 bases and J by 9 bases. CDR1 SGHVS and CDR2 FQNEAQ come from the germline V gene. DNA of the CDR3: TGTGCCAGCAGCCGGCAACTAGCGGGAGCCGGGGGTAGTGAGCAGTTCTTC. It specifies CASSRQLAGAGGSEQFF.

V gene TRBV5-6 combines with J gene TRBJ2-1, with 9 positions matching TRBD2. J was trimmed by 3 bases and V by 0 bases; bases with no gene match: 1. The germline CDR1 and CDR2 sequences are SGHDT and YYEEEE. This CDR3 has 15 amino acids. DNA of the CDR3: TGTGCCAGCAGCTTGGGGACTAGCGACTACAATGAGCAGTTCTTC. This encodes CASSLGTSDYNEQFF.

V usage is TRBV4-2 and J usage is TRBJ1-1; maybe TRBD1 (6 bases). Germline loops: CDR1 LGHNA, CDR2 YNFKEQ. The CDR3 spans 16 residues. The germline V and J ends were trimmed by 4 bases and 8 bases, with 23 bases remaining between them. The chain's CDR3 is CASSPLSAGASVEAFF. DNA for the CDR3: TGTGCCAGCAGCCCCCTTTCGGCAGGGGCGTCGGTAGAAGCTTTCTTT.

Here the CDR3 reads CASSPSQGDNGGYTF. CDR3 nucleotide sequence: TGTGCCAGCTCACCCTCGCAGGGCGACAACGGAGGCTACACCTTC. The chain links TRBV18 to TRBJ1-2, with D possibly matching TRBD1 (5 bases). The germline gives CDR1 KGHSH, CDR2 LQKENI. This CDR3 contains 15 residues. V was pared by 3 bases and J by 8 bases, with 19 bases between.